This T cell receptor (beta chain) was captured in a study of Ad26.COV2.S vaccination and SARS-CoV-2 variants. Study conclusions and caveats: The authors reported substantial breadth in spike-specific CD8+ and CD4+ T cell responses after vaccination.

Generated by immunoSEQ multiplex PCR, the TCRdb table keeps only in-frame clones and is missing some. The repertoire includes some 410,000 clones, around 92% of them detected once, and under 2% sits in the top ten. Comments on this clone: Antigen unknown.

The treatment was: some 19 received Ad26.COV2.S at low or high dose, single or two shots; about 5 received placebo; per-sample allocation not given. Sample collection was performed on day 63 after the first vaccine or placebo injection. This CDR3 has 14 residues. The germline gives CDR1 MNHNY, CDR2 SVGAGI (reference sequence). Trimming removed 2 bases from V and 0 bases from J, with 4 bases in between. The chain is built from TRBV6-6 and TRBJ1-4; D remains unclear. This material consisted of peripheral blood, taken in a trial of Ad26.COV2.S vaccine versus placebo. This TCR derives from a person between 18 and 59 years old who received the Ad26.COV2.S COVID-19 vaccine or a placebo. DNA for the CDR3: TGTGCCAGCAGTTACGGCACAACTAATGAAAAACTGTTTTTT. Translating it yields CASSYGTTNEKLFF.